A selection of T cell receptor beta chains follows, all from one sample in a study of blood T cell repertoires in COVID-19. The repertoire was sequenced with immunoSEQ multiplex PCR; TCRdb's copy has only in-frame clones and lacks some. The data show over 45,000 clones, with 83% seen just once and around 7% held by the top ten. What was sequenced was peripheral blood. The receptor set was obtained from a man aged 55 to 69 with active COVID-19. Both conserved end residues are part of each CDR3. Fields, in order: J gene, V gene, CDR3 protein.

>TRBJ2-7|TRBV19
CASSMTGLASYEQYF
>TRBJ2-7|TRBV5-8
CASSLGGDEQYF
>TRBJ2-1|TRBV15
CATSRGTSLHEQFF
>TRBJ2-7|TRBV6-2/TRBV6-3
CASSKPTSGGSYEQYF
>TRBJ2-1|TRBV27
CASERGNEQFF
>TRBJ2-5|TRBV4-2
CASRRGGGAQETQYF
>TRBJ2-3|TRBV5-1
CASSVGTGLTDTQYF
>TRBJ2-3|TRBV30
CAGNLLRTDTQYF
>TRBJ2-1|TRBV19
CASSIGTGTYNEQFF
>TRBJ2-5|TRBV27
CASTVRATGLAFRETQYF
>TRBJ2-5|TRBV30
CAWSGSLGRSETQYF
>TRBJ2-2|TRBV6-4
CASSPLSGTGELFF
>TRBJ1-3|TRBV27
CASSLSRPSGQARNTIYF
>TRBJ1-5|TRBV21-1
CASSPTVTLGNQPQHF
>TRBJ1-1|TRBV10-3
CAISDPGIRTEAFF
>TRBJ1-6|TRBV7-8
CASSSSRAPPYNSPLHF
>TRBJ2-1|TRBV19
CASIRTGGTSGSGGSYNEQFF
>TRBJ2-7|TRBV7-6
CASSKTGLLGEQYF
>TRBJ2-1|TRBV7-3
CASSLFGGEQFF
>TRBJ1-2|TRBV19
CASSGQNYGYTF
>TRBJ2-1|TRBV5-6
CASSLGYRETEQFF
>TRBJ1-1|TRBV5-1
CASSSGTGMNTEAFF
>TRBJ2-7|TRBV9
CASSAFPGTAYEQYF
>TRBJ2-1|TRBV3-1/TRBV3-2
CASSQDFGGPDEQFF
>TRBJ2-1|TRBV14
CASSQDSGSRRNEQFF
>TRBJ2-1|TRBV11-2
CASSFGTSSYNEQFF
>TRBJ2-7|TRBV27
CASSWGASGGYEQYF
>TRBJ2-3|TRBV7-8
CASSLADRVGTDTQYF
>TRBJ2-7|TRBV7-3
CASSLMQGPLYEQYF
>TRBJ2-5|TRBV7-2
CASSLAGAQETQYF
>TRBJ2-2|TRBV6-4
CASSATGEIGELFF
>TRBJ1-6|TRBV10-3
CAIRAGNSPLHF
>TRBJ1-2|TRBV6-4
CTDSGIRGYTF
>TRBJ2-1|TRBV27
CASKGQGVDEQFF
>TRBJ1-3|TRBV5-1
CASSSHAGDTIYF
>TRBJ2-2|TRBV6-1
CASSEEGLVSGELFF
>TRBJ1-2|TRBV28
CASRRQGVYGYTF
>TRBJ2-1|TRBV12-3/TRBV12-4
CASSKRSYNEQFF
>TRBJ2-2|TRBV6-5
CASSYRGGSSGELFF
>TRBJ2-6|TRBV6-2/TRBV6-3
CASSGSLAGVSRSGANVLTF
>TRBJ1-1|TRBV6-6
CASSPLRPGGSGTEAFF
>TRBJ1-4|TRBV28
CASSLPRTDFNEKLFF
>TRBJ1-2|TRBV27
CASSYLRGESYGYTF
>TRBJ2-3|TRBV7-3
CASSLKDRWGTQYF